Presented here are 5 T cell receptor beta chains from one specimen sequenced in a study of blood T cell repertoires in COVID-19. Produced via immunoSEQ multiplex PCR; TCRdb's table is partial and in-frame only. The sample holds under 300,000 clones, roughly 80% seen once. The specimen sequenced was peripheral blood. The receptors shown here come from a woman aged 40 to 50 with active or convalescent COVID-19.

On this clone: In the same sample, other DNA sequences code for this CDR3. This chain links TRBV5-1 with TRBJ1-1; 11 bases are shared with TRBD1. This CDR3 has 15 amino acids. V trimming: 0 bases; J trimming: 5 bases; junction bases outside the gene matches: 3. CDR1 SGHRS and CDR2 YFSETQ come from the germline V gene. The CDR3 protein is CASSLGGTGGTEAFF. CDR3 DNA sequence: TGCGCCAGCAGCTTGGGTGGGACAGGGGGAACTGAAGCTTTCTTT.

This clone was seen a single time. V gene TRBV19 combines with J gene TRBJ2-2; D is unclear. V gave up 6 bases and J gave up 5 bases, with 10 bases separating them. Germline V gene data show CDR1 as LNHDA and CDR2 as SQIVND (reference sequence). The CDR3 extends over 13 amino acids. CDR3 residues: CASRSLGTGELFF. CDR3 DNA: TGTGCCAGTAGGAGTCTCGGGACCGGGGAGCTGTTTTTT. Based on the CDR3 plus reference TRBV19 and TRBJ2-2, the full variable domain is DGGITQSPKYLFRKEGQNVTLSCEQNLNHDAMYWYRQDPGQGLRLIYYSQIVNDFQKGDIAEGYSVSREKKESFPLTVTSAQKNPTAFYLCASRSLGTGELFFGEGSRLTVL.

The chain links TRBV5-4 to TRBJ1-2; no clear D. Trimming pared 5 bases from V and 5 bases from J, leaving 13 bases between. The CDR3 length is 13 residues. Germline V gene sequence: CDR1 SGHNT, CDR2 YYREEE (reference sequence). CDR3 in amino acids: CASRSLGSYGYTF. In DNA form, the CDR3 reads TGTGCCAGCAGATCACTGGGCAGTTATGGCTACACCTTC.

This clone occurred once. J is TRBJ2-3 and V is TRBV6-2 or TRBV6-3; 8 nucleotides match TRBD2. The J segment lost 2 bases and the V segment lost 4 bases, leaving 5 bases of the junction unmatched. This CDR3 is 15 amino acids long. The V gene's germline CDR1 is MNHEY and CDR2 SVGEGT. CDR3 amino acids: CASSSRGGNTDTQYF. The CDR3 bases are TGTGCCAGCAGTTCCCGGGGGGGCAACACAGATACGCAGTATTTT.

The V and J genes are TRBV18 and TRBJ1-5, with no clear D. V lost 2 bases and J lost 8, with 13 bases in between. The CDR3 extends over 14 amino acids. Germline assignment: CDR1 KGHSH and CDR2 LQKENI. This CDR3 reads CASSPRPGEEPQHF. CDR3 in DNA: TGTGCCAGCTCACCAAGGCCCGGGGAGGAGCCCCAGCATTTT. Together with reference TRBV18 and TRBJ1-5, the CDR3 gives the full variable domain: NAGVMQNPRHLVRRRGQEARLRCSPMKGHSHVYWYRQLPEEGLKFMVYLQKENIIDESGMPKERFSAEFPKEGPSILRIQQVVRGDSAAYFCASSPRPGEEPQHFGDGTRLSIL.